Listed here is a single T cell receptor beta chain. Its antigen is unidentified. Combining iRepertoire HTBI primers with Arm-PCR of CDR3 regions, the authors built TCR beta libraries. TCRdb fed the multiplex PCR reads into MiXCR, producing one record per CDR3 protein. The sample has hundreds of thousands of distinct CDR3 sequences, about 15% seen once. The V gene lost 1 base and the J gene lost 1 base, with 13 bases spanning the gap. This CDR3 is 16 amino acids long. The germline CDR1 and CDR2 sequences are LGHNA and YNFKEQ. As to time point: newly diagnosed GD, antithyroid drugs for less than 3 months. RNA extracted from PBMCs served as the sequencing template. The sample belongs to a study of regulatory T cells in long-lasting Graves disease. Study-wide findings and caveats: More public clonotypes were shared by persistent patients (around 3,000) than by new patients (about 970).

These data were also reused for a study on T cells in Graves' hyperthyroidism and ophthalmopathy.

This chain connects TRBV4-2 to TRBJ2-5; no reliable D call. The TCR originated in a woman aged 25-40 years with Graves disease. Sequencing was performed on peripheral blood mononuclear cells (PBMCs), taken at new diagnosis, from a patient treated with antithyroid drugs. The CDR3 nucleotides are TGTGCCAGCAGCCAAGCGAGGTTGGCCCCCCAAGAGACCCAGTACTTC. Translation: CASSQARLAPQETQYF.